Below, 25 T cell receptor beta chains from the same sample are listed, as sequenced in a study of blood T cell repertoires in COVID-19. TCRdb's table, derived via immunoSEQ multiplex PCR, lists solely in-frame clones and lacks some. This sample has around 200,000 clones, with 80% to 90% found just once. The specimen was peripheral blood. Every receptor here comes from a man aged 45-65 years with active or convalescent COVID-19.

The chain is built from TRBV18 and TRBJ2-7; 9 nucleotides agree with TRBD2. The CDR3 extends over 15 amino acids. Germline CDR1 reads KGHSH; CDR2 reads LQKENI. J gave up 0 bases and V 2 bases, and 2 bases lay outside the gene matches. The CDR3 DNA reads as TGTGCCAGCTCACCAGCGGGAGGGATCTCCTACGAGCAGTACTTC. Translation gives CASSPAGGISYEQYF.

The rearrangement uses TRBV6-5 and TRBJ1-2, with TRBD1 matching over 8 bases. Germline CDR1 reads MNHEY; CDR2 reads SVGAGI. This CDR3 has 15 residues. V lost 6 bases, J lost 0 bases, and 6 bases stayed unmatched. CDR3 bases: TGTGCCAGCAGGGTAGGACAGGGACCTAACTATGGCTACACCTTC. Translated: CASRVGQGPNYGYTF.

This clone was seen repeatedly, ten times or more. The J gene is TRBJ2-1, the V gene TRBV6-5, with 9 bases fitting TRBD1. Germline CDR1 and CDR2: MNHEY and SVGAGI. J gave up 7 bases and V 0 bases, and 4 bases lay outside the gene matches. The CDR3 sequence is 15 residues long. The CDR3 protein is CASSYSTGGGNEQFF. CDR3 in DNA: TGTGCCAGCAGTTACTCGACAGGGGGTGGAAATGAGCAGTTCTTC.

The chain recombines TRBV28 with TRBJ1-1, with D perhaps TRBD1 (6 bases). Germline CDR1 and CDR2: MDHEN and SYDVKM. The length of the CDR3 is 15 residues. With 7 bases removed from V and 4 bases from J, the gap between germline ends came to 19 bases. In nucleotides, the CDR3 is TGTGCCAGCACCCAAGTGGGGGGGCCGGGCACTGAAGCTTTCTTT. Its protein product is CASTQVGGPGTEAFF.

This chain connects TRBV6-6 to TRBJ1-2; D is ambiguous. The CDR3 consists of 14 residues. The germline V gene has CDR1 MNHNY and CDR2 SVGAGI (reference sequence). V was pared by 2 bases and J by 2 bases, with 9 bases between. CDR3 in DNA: TGTGCCAGCAGTTACAGGACTGCAAACTATGGCTACACCTTC. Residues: CASSYRTANYGYTF.

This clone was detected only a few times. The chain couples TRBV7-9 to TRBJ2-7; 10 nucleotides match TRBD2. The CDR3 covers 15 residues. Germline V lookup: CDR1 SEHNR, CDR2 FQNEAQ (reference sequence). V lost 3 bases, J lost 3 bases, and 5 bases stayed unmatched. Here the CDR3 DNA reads TGTGCCAGCAGCTTCACCCTAGCGGGAGTCTACGAGCAGTACTTC. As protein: CASSFTLAGVYEQYF.

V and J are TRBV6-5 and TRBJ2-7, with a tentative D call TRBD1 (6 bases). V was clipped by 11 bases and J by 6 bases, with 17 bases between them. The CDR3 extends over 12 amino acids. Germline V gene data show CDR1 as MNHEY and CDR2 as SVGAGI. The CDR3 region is CAASDSFGEQYF. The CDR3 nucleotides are TGTGCCGCCTCGGACAGTTTCGGCGAGCAGTACTTC.

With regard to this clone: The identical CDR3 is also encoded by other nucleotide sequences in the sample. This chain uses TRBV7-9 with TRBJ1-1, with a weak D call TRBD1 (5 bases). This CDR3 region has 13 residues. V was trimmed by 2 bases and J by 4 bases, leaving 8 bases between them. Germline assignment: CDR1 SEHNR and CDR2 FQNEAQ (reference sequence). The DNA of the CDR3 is TGTGCCAGCAGCTTAACGGGGGGCACTGAAGCTTTCTTT. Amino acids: CASSLTGGTEAFF.

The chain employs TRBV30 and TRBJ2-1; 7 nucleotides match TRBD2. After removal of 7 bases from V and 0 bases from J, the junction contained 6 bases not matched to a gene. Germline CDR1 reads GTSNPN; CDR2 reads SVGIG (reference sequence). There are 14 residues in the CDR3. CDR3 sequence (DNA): TGTGCCTACCTGCGGGGGAGCTCCTACAATGAGCAGTTCTTC. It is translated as CAYLRGSSYNEQFF.

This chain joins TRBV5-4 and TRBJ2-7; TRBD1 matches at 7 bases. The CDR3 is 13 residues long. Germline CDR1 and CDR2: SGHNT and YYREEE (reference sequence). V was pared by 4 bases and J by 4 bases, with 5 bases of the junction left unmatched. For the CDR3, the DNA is TGTGCCAGCAGCCCCGGACAGGAGTACGAGCAGTACTTC. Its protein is CASSPGQEYEQYF.

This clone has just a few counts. CDR3 loop: CASRSGYGYTF. The CDR3 DNA reads as TGTGCCAGCAGGTCGGGGTATGGCTACACCTTC. The chain joins TRBV28 to TRBJ1-2; unclear D gene. Per germline, CDR1 MDHEN and CDR2 SYDVKM. V was pared by 6 bases and J by 5 bases, with 7 bases between. CDR3 length: 11 amino acids.

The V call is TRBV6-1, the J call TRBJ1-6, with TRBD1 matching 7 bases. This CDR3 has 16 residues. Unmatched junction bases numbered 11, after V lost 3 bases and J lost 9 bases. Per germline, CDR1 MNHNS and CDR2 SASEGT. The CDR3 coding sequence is TGTGCCAGCAGTGAGGGACAGCCTAATAGGGGTTCACCCCTCCACTTT. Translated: CASSEGQPNRGSPLHF.

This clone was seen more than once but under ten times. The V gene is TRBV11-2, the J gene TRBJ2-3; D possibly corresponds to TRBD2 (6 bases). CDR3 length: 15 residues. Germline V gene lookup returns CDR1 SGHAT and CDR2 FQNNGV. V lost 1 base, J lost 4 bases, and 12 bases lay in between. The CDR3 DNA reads TGTGCCAGCAGCTTAGGGGTGGGGGAGGCAGATACGCAGTATTTT. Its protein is CASSLGVGEADTQYF.

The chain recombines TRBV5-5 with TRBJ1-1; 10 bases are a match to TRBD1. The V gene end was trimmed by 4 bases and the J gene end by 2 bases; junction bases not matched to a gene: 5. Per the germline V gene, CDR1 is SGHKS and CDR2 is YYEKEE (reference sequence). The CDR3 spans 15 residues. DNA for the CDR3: TGTGCCAGCAGCAACCGGACAGGGGGAAACACTGAAGCTTTCTTT. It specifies CASSNRTGGNTEAFF.

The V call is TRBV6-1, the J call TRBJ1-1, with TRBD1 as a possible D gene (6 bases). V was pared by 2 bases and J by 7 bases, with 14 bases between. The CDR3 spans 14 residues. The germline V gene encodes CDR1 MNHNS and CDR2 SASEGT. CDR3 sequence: CASSERAGGFEAFF. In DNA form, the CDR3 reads TGTGCCAGCAGTGAAAGGGCGGGGGGCTTTGAAGCTTTCTTT.

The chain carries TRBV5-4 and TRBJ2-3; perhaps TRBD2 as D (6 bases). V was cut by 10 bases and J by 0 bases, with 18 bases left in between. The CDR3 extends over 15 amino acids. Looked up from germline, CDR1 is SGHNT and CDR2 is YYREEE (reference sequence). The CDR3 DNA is TGTGCCTGGATTGACTGGAGGGAAAGCACAGATACGCAGTATTTT. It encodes CAWIDWRESTDTQYF.

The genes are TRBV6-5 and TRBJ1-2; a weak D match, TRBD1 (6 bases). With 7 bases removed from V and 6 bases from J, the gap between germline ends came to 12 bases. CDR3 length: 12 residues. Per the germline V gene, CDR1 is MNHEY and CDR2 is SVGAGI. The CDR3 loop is CASNGQGHGYTF. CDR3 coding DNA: TGTGCCAGCAATGGGCAGGGGCATGGCTACACCTTC.

The CDR3 region has the DNA TGTGCCAGCAGTCCCTCCGTTGGAAACACCATATATTTT. The encoded protein is CASSPSVGNTIYF. The chain is built from TRBV12-3 or TRBV12-4 and TRBJ1-3; D uncertain. The CDR3 is 13 amino acids. Trimming stripped 5 bases from V and 3 bases from J, with 8 bases between.

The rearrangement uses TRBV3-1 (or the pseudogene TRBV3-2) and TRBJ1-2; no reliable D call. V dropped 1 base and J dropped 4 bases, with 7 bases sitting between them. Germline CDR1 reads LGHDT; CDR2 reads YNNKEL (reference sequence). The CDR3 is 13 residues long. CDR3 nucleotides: TGTGCCAGCAGCCAAGCGGAGCTCTATGGCTACACCTTC. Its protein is CASSQAELYGYTF.

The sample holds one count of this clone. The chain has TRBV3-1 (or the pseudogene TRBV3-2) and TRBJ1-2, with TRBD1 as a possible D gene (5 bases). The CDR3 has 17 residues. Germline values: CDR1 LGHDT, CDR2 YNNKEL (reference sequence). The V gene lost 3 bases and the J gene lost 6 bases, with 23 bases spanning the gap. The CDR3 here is CASSQLGEGGLRDGYTF. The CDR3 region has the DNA TGTGCCAGCAGCCAGCTGGGGGAGGGAGGACTAAGGGATGGCTACACCTTC.

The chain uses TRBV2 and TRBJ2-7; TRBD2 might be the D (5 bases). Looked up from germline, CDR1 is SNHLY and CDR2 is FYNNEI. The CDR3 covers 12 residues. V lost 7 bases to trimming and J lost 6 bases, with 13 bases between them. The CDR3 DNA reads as TGTGCCAGCAAACTAGGTCTTTTCGAGCAGTACTTC. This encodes CASKLGLFEQYF.

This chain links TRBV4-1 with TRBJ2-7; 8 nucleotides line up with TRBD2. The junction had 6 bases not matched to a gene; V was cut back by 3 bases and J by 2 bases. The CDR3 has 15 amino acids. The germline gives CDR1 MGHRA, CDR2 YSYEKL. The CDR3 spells CASSHPGTSTYEQYF. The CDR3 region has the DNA TGCGCCAGCAGCCACCCCGGGACTAGTACCTACGAGCAGTACTTC.

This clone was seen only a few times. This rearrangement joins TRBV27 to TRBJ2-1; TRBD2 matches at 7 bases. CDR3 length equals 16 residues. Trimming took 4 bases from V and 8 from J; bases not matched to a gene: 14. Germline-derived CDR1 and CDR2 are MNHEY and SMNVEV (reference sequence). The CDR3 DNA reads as TGTGCCAGCAGTTCTATGGGAGGGTTTAGTTACGATGAGCAGTTCTTC. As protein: CASSSMGGFSYDEQFF.

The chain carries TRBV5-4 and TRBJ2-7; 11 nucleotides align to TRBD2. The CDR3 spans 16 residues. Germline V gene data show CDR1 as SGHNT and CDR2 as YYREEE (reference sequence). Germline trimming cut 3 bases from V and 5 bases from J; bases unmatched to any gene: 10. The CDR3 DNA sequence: TGTGCCAGCAGCTCCTTTACTAGCGGGAGTTTGAACGAGCAGTACTTC. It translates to CASSSFTSGSLNEQYF.

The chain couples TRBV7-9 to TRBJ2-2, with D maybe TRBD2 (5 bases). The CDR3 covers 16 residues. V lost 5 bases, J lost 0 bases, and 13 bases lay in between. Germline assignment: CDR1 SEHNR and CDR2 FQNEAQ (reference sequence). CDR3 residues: CASSTETGTNTGELFF. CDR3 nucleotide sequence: TGTGCCAGCAGCACAGAGACGGGAACGAACACCGGGGAGCTGTTTTTT.